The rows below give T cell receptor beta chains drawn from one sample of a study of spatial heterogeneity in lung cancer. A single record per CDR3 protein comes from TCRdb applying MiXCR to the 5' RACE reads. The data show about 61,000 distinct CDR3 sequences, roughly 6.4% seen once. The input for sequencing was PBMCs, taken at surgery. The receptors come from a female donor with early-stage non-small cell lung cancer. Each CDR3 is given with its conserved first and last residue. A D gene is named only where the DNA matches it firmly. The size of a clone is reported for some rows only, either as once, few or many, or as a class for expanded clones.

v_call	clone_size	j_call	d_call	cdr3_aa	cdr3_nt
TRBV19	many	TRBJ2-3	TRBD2	CASSSTSGGGDTQYF	TGTGCCAGTAGTTCCACTAGCGGAGGAGGAGATACGCAGTATTTT
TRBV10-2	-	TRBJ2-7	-	CATLESSSYEQYF	TGCGCCACCCTGGAGTCCTCCTCCTACGAGCAGTACTTC
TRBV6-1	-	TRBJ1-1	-	CASRALREGTEAFF	TGTGCCAGCAGAGCCTTAAGAGAGGGCACTGAAGCTTTCTTT
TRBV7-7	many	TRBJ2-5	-	CASSSGGGYQETQYF	TGTGCTAGCAGCTCTGGCGGGGGCTACCAAGAGACCCAGTACTTC
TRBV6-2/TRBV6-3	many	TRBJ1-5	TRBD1	CASSRGTGGFSNQPQHF	TGTGCCAGCAGCCGGGGAACAGGGGGCTTTAGCAATCAGCCCCAGCATTTT
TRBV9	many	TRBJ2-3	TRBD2	CASSVGSGTSGATSTDTQYF	TGTGCCAGCAGCGTCGGATCCGGGACTAGCGGTGCTACTAGCACAGATACGCAGTATTTT
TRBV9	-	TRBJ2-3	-	CASSPSSTQYF	TGTGCCAGCAGCCCAAGTTCTACGCAGTATTTT
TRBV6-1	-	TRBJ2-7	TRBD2	CASTFGLAGEGEQYF	TGTGCCAGCACATTCGGCCTAGCGGGAGAGGGTGAGCAGTACTTC
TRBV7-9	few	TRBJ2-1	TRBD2	CASSLPGLAVSAYNEQFF	TGTGCCAGCAGCTTGCCGGGACTAGCGGTTTCAGCCTACAATGAGCAGTTCTTC
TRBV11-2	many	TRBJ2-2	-	CASSLDGHTGELFF	TGTGCCAGCAGCTTAGATGGGCACACCGGGGAGCTGTTTTTT
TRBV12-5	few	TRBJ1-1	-	CASGAVITGNTEAFF	TGTGCTAGTGGCGCTGTAATCACAGGGAACACTGAAGCTTTCTTT
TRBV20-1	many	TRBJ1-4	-	CSAREGGATNEKLFF	TGCAGTGCTAGAGAGGGCGGTGCAACTAATGAAAAACTGTTTTTT
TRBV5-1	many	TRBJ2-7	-	CASSPVGGEVEQYF	TGCGCCAGCAGCCCCGTAGGGGGAGAGGTGGAGCAGTACTTC
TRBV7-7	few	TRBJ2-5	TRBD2	CASSLAAGGEIETQYF	TGTGCCAGCAGCTTAGCGGCGGGAGGTGAGATAGAGACCCAGTACTTC
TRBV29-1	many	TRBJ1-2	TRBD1	CSVEEWSDRHGYTF	TGCAGCGTTGAAGAATGGTCGGACAGGCATGGCTACACCTTC
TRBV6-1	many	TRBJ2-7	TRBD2	CASSEIAGESDEQYF	TGTGCCAGCAGTGAAATCGCGGGAGAATCGGACGAGCAGTACTTC
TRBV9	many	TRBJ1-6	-	CASSVGEAGNNSPLPF	TGTGCCAGCAGCGTCGGAGAAGCTGGGAATAATTCACCCCTCCCCTTT
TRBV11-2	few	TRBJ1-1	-	CASSRQSLNTEAFF	TGTGCCAGCAGTCGACAGTCATTGAACACTGAAGCTTTCTTT
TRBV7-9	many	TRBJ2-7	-	CASSGGEGHLPYEQYF	TGTGCCAGCAGCGGAGGAGAGGGACACCTTCCCTACGAGCAGTACTTC
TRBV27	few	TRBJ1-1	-	CASSYPTGGLGTEAFF	TGTGCCAGCAGTTATCCGACCGGGGGGCTGGGCACTGAAGCTTTCTTT
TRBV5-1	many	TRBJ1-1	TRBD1	CASSRTGSDTEAFF	TGCGCCAGCAGCCGGACAGGTTCGGACACTGAAGCTTTCTTT
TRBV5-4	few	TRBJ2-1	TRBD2	CASRSGLAGGFSYNEQFF	TGTGCCAGCAGGTCGGGACTAGCGGGAGGTTTCTCCTACAATGAGCAGTTCTTC
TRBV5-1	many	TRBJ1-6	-	CASSPTTVSWYNSPLHF	TGCGCCAGCAGCCCTACGACAGTCTCCTGGTATAATTCACCCCTCCACTTT
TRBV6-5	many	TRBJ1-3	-	CATSFEGGSGNTIYF	TGTGCCACCTCGTTTGAGGGGGGCTCTGGAAACACCATATATTTT
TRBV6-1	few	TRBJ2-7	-	CASSVGSRDTPDF	TGTGCCAGCAGTGTTGGTTCGAGGGACACCCCCGACTTC
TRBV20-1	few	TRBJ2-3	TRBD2	CSAHRPRGGGSLTDTQYF	TGCAGTGCCCACCGGCCGAGGGGCGGGGGGTCCCTCACAGATACGCAGTATTTT
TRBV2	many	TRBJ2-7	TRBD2	CASGLAAPYEQYF	TGTGCCAGCGGACTAGCGGCGCCCTACGAGCAGTACTTC
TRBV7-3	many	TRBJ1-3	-	CASSLTGGDSGNTIYF	TGTGCCAGCAGCTTAACCGGTGGCGACTCTGGAAACACCATATATTTT
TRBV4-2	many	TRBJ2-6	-	CASSDHVSGANVLTF	TGTGCCAGCAGCGACCACGTCTCTGGGGCCAACGTCCTGACTTTC
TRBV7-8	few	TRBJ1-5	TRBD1	CASSLGQGVRNQPQHF	TGTGCCAGCAGCTTAGGACAGGGAGTAAGGAATCAGCCCCAGCATTTT
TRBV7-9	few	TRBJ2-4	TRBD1	CASSFTGEKPKNIQYF	TGTGCCAGCAGCTTTACAGGGGAAAAGCCCAAAAACATTCAGTACTTC
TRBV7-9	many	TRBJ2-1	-	CASSPGGWNEQFF	TGTGCCAGCAGCCCAGGAGGGTGGAATGAGCAGTTCTTC
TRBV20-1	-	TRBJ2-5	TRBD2	CSAERGTSGRETQYF	TGCAGTGCCGAGCGGGGGACTAGCGGGAGGGAGACCCAGTACTTC
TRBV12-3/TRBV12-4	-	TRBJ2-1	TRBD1	CASSFEGAYNEQFF	TGTGCCAGCAGTTTTGAGGGGGCGTACAATGAGCAGTTCTTC
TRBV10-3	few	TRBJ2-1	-	CAISVVGNEQFF	TGTGCCATCAGTGTGGTGGGGAATGAGCAGTTCTTC
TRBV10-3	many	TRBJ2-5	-	CAIRRSTVEGTQYF	TGTGCCATCCGCAGGAGCACGGTTGAGGGAACCCAGTACTTC
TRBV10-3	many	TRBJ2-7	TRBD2	CATRPQAGGPDEQYF	TGTGCCACGCGCCCCCAGGCGGGAGGTCCCGACGAGCAGTACTTC